These 19 T cell receptor beta chains were sequenced from one sample in a study of T-cell reconstitution after alpha-beta-depleted transplantation in children. Unique molecular identifiers tagged the TCRbeta library. TCRdb redid the calling of the PCR reads with MiXCR, one entry per CDR3 protein. The sample lists a few hundred thousand distinct CDR3 sequences, roughly 7% seen once, with just over 5.5% in the top ten. Sample: PBMCs, taken before TCRalphabeta/CD19-depleted stem cell transplant. These receptors were taken from a boy between 2 and 10 years old with acute lymphoblastic leukemia, due to receive a stem cell transplant.

The rearrangement joins TRBV6-4 to TRBJ2-3, with 9 nucleotides matching TRBD1. After removal of 7 bases from V and 4 bases from J, the junction contained 6 bases not matched to a gene. CDR3 length: 14 residues. CDR1 MRHNA and CDR2 SNTAGT come from the germline V gene. The CDR3 loop is CASKRDRVSDTQYF. CDR3 DNA: TGTGCCAGCAAACGGGACAGGGTTTCAGATACGCAGTATTTT.

Ten or more counts support this clonotype. The V and J genes are TRBV5-1 and TRBJ2-7; the D is unclear. The germline V gene has CDR1 SGHRS and CDR2 YFSETQ. V shed 3 bases and J shed 5 bases, with 9 bases lying between them. The CDR3 sequence is 12 residues long. This CDR3 is CASSSSGHEQYF. In nucleotides, the CDR3 is TGCGCCAGCAGCTCGTCCGGGCACGAGCAGTACTTC.

There are many counts of this clonotype. V and J are TRBV5-6 and TRBJ2-5; a weak D match, TRBD1 (6 bases). V gave up 0 bases and J gave up 5 bases, with 11 bases separating them. Germline V lookup: CDR1 SGHDT, CDR2 YYEEEE. CDR3 length: 14 amino acids. Here the CDR3 reads CASSLAQGMETQYF. The CDR3 DNA reads TGTGCCAGCAGCTTGGCCCAGGGGATGGAGACCCAGTACTTC.

This chain links TRBV20-1 with TRBJ2-5, with a weak D call TRBD1 (5 bases). The V end was cut by 8 bases, the J end by 2 bases, with 18 bases between. The V gene's germline CDR1 is DFQATT and CDR2 SNEGSKA (reference sequence). This CDR3 is built from 14 residues. CDR3 DNA sequence: TGCAGTACTCCCCCAGGGCGTAGTCAAGAGACCCAGTACTTC. Encoded protein: CSTPPGRSQETQYF.

This clonotype was observed at least ten times. V gene TRBV29-1 combines with J gene TRBJ2-5; D is uncertain. In germline, CDR1 is SQVTM, CDR2 ANQGSEA. Trimming shortened V by 2 bases and J by 4 bases, and 14 bases separated the two germline ends. The CDR3 loop spans 14 amino acids. The CDR3 protein is CSVELAESRETQYF. The CDR3 DNA is TGCAGCGTTGAATTGGCAGAGAGTCGAGAGACCCAGTACTTC.

This clonotype was observed many times. The chain combines TRBV28 with TRBJ1-1; TRBD1 might be the D (6 bases). CDR1 and CDR2 (germline): MDHEN, SYDVKM. CDR3 length equals 13 residues. V lost 3 bases, J lost 4 bases, and 9 bases lay in between. As DNA, the CDR3 is TGTGCCAGCAGTTTGGGGGCAAGCACTGAAGCTTTCTTT. Encoded protein: CASSLGASTEAFF.

This clonotype showed up many times. The genes are TRBV7-9 and TRBJ2-5; 7 nucleotides align to TRBD1. V was clipped by 5 bases and J by 6 bases; unmatched bases: 15. Germline CDR1 SEHNR, CDR2 FQNEAQ (reference sequence). The CDR3 sequence is 16 residues long. CDR3 in amino acids: CASSRLRGLSGQTQYF. The CDR3 DNA reads TGTGCCAGCAGCAGACTCAGGGGGTTGTCGGGCCAGACCCAGTACTTC.

In its sample, this clonotype was seen many times. The V gene is TRBV20-1, the J gene TRBJ2-6; the D gene is possibly TRBD1 (5 bases). This CDR3 is built from 18 residues. Looked up from germline, CDR1 is DFQATT and CDR2 is SNEGSKA (reference sequence). V dropped 0 bases and J dropped 0 bases, with 15 bases sitting between them. This CDR3 reads CSARDAGFRSSGANVLTF. CDR3 sequence (DNA): TGCAGTGCTAGAGATGCAGGGTTCCGATCCTCTGGGGCCAACGTCCTGACTTTC.

This clonotype was seen ten or more times. The rearrangement uses TRBV6-1 and TRBJ1-2; 7 bases fit TRBD1. With V trimmed by 7 bases and J by 4 bases, 0 bases remained unmatched. The CDR3 is 11 residues long. Germline V CDR1 and CDR2: MNHNS, SASEGT. The CDR3 reads CASTGGYGYTF. CDR3 nucleotides: TGTGCCAGCACAGGGGGCTATGGCTACACCTTC.

This clonotype was observed at least ten times. DNA for the CDR3: TGTGCCAGCAGTTATGTAGGGGTTAGCGGGGAGCTGTTTTTT. As protein: CASSYVGVSGELFF. V is TRBV27 and J is TRBJ2-2, with a weak D call TRBD1 (5 bases). The CDR3 is made up of 14 amino acids. V was cut by 4 bases and J by 7 bases, with 13 bases left in between. Germline V gene lookup returns CDR1 MNHEY and CDR2 SMNVEV (reference sequence).

There are a few counts of this clonotype. The genes are TRBV18 and TRBJ2-5; maybe TRBD1 (7 bases). The CDR3 has 15 residues. Germline CDR1 reads KGHSH; CDR2 reads LQKENI. Trimming stripped 2 bases from V and 10 bases from J, with 20 bases between. CDR3 sequence: CASSPARSGGSLQYF. The CDR3 DNA follows: TGTGCCAGCTCACCAGCCCGGTCAGGGGGGAGCCTCCAGTACTTC.

This clonotype was seen ten or more times. The genes are TRBV15 and TRBJ2-1, with D possibly being TRBD1 or TRBD2 (6 bases each). The CDR3 is 17 amino acids. Trimming removed 1 base from V and 0 bases from J, with 13 bases in between. CDR1 and CDR2 from the germline V gene are LNHNV and YYDKDF (reference sequence). CDR3 sequence (DNA): TGTGCCACCAGCAGAGTAGGGGGGCTCAGCTCCTACAATGAGCAGTTCTTC. Amino acids: CATSRVGGLSSYNEQFF. The full variable domain, in which reference TRBV15 and TRBJ2-1 provide the parts outside the CDR3, is DAMVIQNPRYQVTQFGKPVTLSCSQTLNHNVMYWYQQKSSQAPKLLFHYYDKDFNNEADTPDNFQSRRPNTSFCFLDIRSPGLGDTAMYLCATSRVGGLSSYNEQFFGPGTRLTVL.

The J gene is TRBJ2-5, the V gene TRBV5-1; D may be TRBD2 (6 bases). The CDR3 is made up of 15 amino acids. The V and J ends lost 0 bases and 2 bases respectively, with 11 bases between them. CDR1 and CDR2 (germline): SGHRS, YFSETQ. Here the CDR3 DNA reads TGCGCCAGCAGCTTGGGTAGCGGAGATCAAGAGACCCAGTACTTC. Translation gives CASSLGSGDQETQYF. The entire variable domain, with the rest obtained from reference TRBV5-1 and TRBJ2-5, is as follows: KAGVTQTPRYLIKTRGQQVTLSCSPISGHRSVSWYQQTPGQGLQFLFEYFSETQRNKGNFPGRFSGRQFSNSRSEMNVSTLELGDSALYLCASSLGSGDQETQYFGPGTRLLVL.

This clonotype showed up many times. This rearrangement joins TRBV30 to TRBJ1-4, with D unclear. Germline V gives CDR1 GTSNPN, CDR2 SVGIG (reference sequence). With 1 base removed from V and 5 bases from J, the gap between germline ends came to 8 bases. There are 13 residues in the CDR3. The CDR3 region has the DNA TGTGCCTGGAGTGAACAGCGCAATGAAAAACTGTTTTTT. This translates into CAWSEQRNEKLFF.

V usage is TRBV7-9 and J usage is TRBJ2-7; 7 nucleotides line up with TRBD1. J lost 6 bases, V lost 6 bases, and 11 bases had no gene match. In germline, CDR1 is SEHNR, CDR2 FQNEAQ (reference sequence). The CDR3 consists of 14 residues. CDR3 residues: CASSKQGMKFEQYF. The DNA for the CDR3 is TGTGCCAGCAGTAAACAGGGGATGAAGTTCGAGCAGTACTTC.

The V call is TRBV28, the J call TRBJ2-2; 7 bases line up with TRBD1. Germline V CDR1 and CDR2: MDHEN, SYDVKM. The V segment lost 5 bases and the J segment 4 bases; nucleotides outside the gene matches: 25. The CDR3 is made up of 21 amino acids. CDR3 residues: CASSTHRGGNPIKESTGELFF. In DNA form, the CDR3 reads TGTGCCAGCAGTACCCACAGGGGTGGGAACCCAATAAAAGAATCCACCGGGGAGCTGTTTTTT.

This clonotype has only one observation. Since a much larger clone is just one base distant, this may be a read error. The V gene is TRBV4-2, the J gene TRBJ2-1; 7 positions match TRBD1. The V gene's germline CDR1 is LGHNA and CDR2 YNFKEQ. There are 15 residues in the CDR3. Here the CDR3 DNA reads TGTGCCGGCAGCCAAGACAGGGTTGACTACAATGAGCAGTTCTTC. Translating gives CAGSQDRVDYNEQFF.

This clonotype occurred many times. This chain links TRBV20-1 with TRBJ2-1, with 8 positions matching TRBD2. The CDR3 has 14 residues. V gave up 5 bases and J gave up 4 bases; unmatched junction bases: 7. CDR1 and CDR2 (germline): DFQATT, SNEGSKA (reference sequence). The DNA of the CDR3 is TGCAGTGCTGAAGCGGGAGCAGGGTACAATGAGCAGTTCTTC. Encoded protein: CSAEAGAGYNEQFF.

This clonotype turned up a few times. DNA of the CDR3: TGTGCCAGCAGCGTTCGGGACCGAGACACTGAAGCTTTCTTT. This gives the protein CASSVRDRDTEAFF. The rearrangement joins TRBV7-9 to TRBJ1-1; D is perhaps TRBD1 (5 bases). Trimming shortened V by 5 bases and J by 3 bases, and 13 bases separated the two germline ends. The CDR3 runs 14 residues. Germline CDR1 is SEHNR and CDR2 is FQNEAQ (reference sequence).